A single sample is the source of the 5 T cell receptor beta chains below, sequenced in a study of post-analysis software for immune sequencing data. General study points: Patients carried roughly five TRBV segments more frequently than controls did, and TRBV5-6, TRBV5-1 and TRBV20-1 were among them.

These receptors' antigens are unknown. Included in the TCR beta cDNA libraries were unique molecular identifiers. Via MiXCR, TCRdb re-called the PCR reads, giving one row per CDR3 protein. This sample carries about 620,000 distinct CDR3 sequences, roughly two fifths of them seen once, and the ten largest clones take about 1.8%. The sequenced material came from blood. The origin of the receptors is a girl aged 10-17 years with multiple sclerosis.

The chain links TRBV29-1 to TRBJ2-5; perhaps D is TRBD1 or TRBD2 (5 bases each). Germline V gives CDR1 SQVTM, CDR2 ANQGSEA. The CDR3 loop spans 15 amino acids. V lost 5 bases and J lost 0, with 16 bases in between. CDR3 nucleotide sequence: TGCAGCGTTAGGTTGAATATGGGACACCAAGAGACCCAGTACTTC. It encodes CSVRLNMGHQETQYF.

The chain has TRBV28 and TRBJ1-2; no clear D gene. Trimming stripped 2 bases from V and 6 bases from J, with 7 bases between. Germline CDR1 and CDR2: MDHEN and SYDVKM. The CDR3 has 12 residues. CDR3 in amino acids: CASSLKVHGYTF. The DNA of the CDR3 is TGTGCCAGCAGTTTAAAGGTTCATGGCTACACCTTC.

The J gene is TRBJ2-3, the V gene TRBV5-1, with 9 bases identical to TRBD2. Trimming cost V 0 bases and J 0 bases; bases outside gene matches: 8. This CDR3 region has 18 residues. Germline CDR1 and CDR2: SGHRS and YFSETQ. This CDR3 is CASSLAELAGTSTDTQYF. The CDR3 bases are TGCGCCAGCAGCTTGGCGGAGCTAGCGGGAACAAGCACAGATACGCAGTATTTT. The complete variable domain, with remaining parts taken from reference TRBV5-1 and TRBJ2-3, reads KAGVTQTPRYLIKTRGQQVTLSCSPISGHRSVSWYQQTPGQGLQFLFEYFSETQRNKGNFPGRFSGRQFSNSRSEMNVSTLELGDSALYLCASSLAELAGTSTDTQYFGPGTRLTVL.

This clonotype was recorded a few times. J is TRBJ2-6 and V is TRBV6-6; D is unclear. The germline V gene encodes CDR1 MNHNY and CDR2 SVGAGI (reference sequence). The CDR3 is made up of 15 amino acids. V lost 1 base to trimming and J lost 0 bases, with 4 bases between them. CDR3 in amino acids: CASSYLDSGANVLTF. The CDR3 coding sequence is TGTGCCAGCAGTTACTTAGACTCTGGGGCCAACGTCCTGACTTTC.

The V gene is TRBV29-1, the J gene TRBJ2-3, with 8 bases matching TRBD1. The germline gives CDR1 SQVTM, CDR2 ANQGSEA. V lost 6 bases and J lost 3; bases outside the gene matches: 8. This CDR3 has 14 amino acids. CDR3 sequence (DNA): TGCAGCGTGGGTGACAGGGGACGAACAGATACGCAGTATTTT. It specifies CSVGDRGRTDTQYF.